This T cell receptor beta chain was sequenced in a study of blood T cell repertoires in COVID-19. Authors' processing steps: By means of reference gene primer amplification, nucleated cell counts were estimated. Data came from immunoSEQ multiplex PCR; TCRdb stores just in-frame clones and leaves some out. V and J calls plus clone size are reproduced from that table; the DNA served to infer D and trimming. The sample has about 190,000 clones, about 88% seen once; the top ten hold around 5.9%. Details on this clone: This specimen includes other DNA sequences encoding the same CDR3.

Trimming took 1 base from V and 4 from J; bases not matched to a gene: 4. The germline gives CDR1 KGHSH, CDR2 LQKENI. There are 15 residues in the CDR3. This chain links TRBV18 with TRBJ2-1, with TRBD1 matching 7 bases. The TCR was taken from a woman in her thirties or forties who had recovered from COVID-19. Sequencing was done on a sample of peripheral blood. The CDR3 loop reads CASSPRDRVYNEQFF. The CDR3 DNA sequence: TGTGCCAGCTCACCACGTGACAGGGTGTACAATGAGCAGTTCTTC.